This T cell receptor (beta chain) was retrieved from a study of technical replicates of blood from a few donors. The repertoire was sequenced with immunoSEQ multiplex PCR; TCRdb's copy has only in-frame clones and lacks some. The table lists about 100,000 clones, 95% of them singletons. The TCR sequence derives from a human donor in good health. Sequenced input: T cells isolated from PBMCs.

The CDR3, as DNA: TGCAGCGTTGAGGGATTTCGGGCGGGAGGGTTAACAATGGATGAGCAGTTCTTC. Translating gives CSVEGFRAGGLTMDEQFF. This sequence joins TRBV29-1 and TRBJ2-1; TRBD2 matches 9 bases. V was clipped by 3 bases and J by 8 bases; unmatched bases: 20. Per germline, CDR1 SQVTM and CDR2 ANQGSEA. CDR3 length equals 18 residues.